These T cell receptor beta chains were read from a single sample in a study of graft-versus-host responses after intestinal transplantation. Sequencing used immunoSEQ multiplex PCR; TCRdb keeps in-frame clones, though not all of them. The sample records about 78,000 clones, 87% being singletons. The antigens for these receptors are not known. The sequences come from unstimulated CD8+ T cells sorted from spleen or lymph node cells, collected before transplant. The receptors come from a human donor who was the organ donor for an intestinal transplant. CDR3s include the opening cysteine and the closing phenylalanine or tryptophan. Each record gives: clone size, J gene, V gene, D gene, CDR3 protein, CDR3 DNA. A D gene is named only where the DNA matches it firmly. Size is omitted from some rows. Given values are once, few, many or a class for expanded clones.

size: .
J: TRBJ2-1
V: TRBV2
D: .
CDR3: CAGSSGYSYNEQFF
DNA: TGTGCCGGGAGTTCAGGGTACTCCTACAATGAGCAGTTCTTC

size: .
J: TRBJ2-1
V: TRBV6-1
D: TRBD2
CDR3: CASTTAGGRNNEQFF
DNA: TGTGCCAGCACGACGGCGGGGGGACGAAACAATGAGCAGTTCTTC

size: .
J: TRBJ1-1
V: TRBV28
D: TRBD1
CDR3: CASSLSRLNGQGNTEAFF
DNA: TGTGCCAGCAGTTTATCTCGGCTCAACGGACAGGGGAACACTGAAGCTTTCTTT

size: .
J: TRBJ2-3
V: TRBV2
D: TRBD2
CDR3: CASSLTSGFTDTQYF
DNA: TGTGCCAGCAGCCTCACTAGCGGGTTCACAGATACGCAGTATTTT

size: .
J: TRBJ1-1
V: TRBV27
D: .
CDR3: CASRGATEAFF
DNA: TGTGCCAGCAGAGGAGCCACTGAAGCTTTCTTT

size: .
J: TRBJ2-2
V: TRBV5-6
D: TRBD1
CDR3: CASSPPTGTGELFF
DNA: TGTGCCAGCAGCCCACCGACAGGGACCGGGGAGCTGTTTTTT

size: .
J: TRBJ2-3
V: TRBV15
D: TRBD1
CDR3: CATSRGTPGQGADTQYF
DNA: TGTGCCACCAGCAGAGGAACCCCAGGACAGGGGGCAGATACGCAGTATTTT

size: .
J: TRBJ2-1
V: TRBV5-4
D: .
CDR3: CASSSTPNEQFF
DNA: TGTGCCAGCAGCTCTACCCCCAATGAGCAGTTCTTC

size: once
J: TRBJ1-1
V: TRBV5-6
D: .
CDR3: CASSLAYAGTEAFF
DNA: TGTGCCAGCAGCTTGGCCTATGCGGGCACTGAAGCTTTCTTT

size: .
J: TRBJ2-6
V: TRBV5-1
D: TRBD2
CDR3: CASDPGGRSSGANVLTF
DNA: TGCGCCAGCGATCCGGGGGGTCGTAGCTCTGGGGCCAACGTCCTGACTTTC

size: .
J: TRBJ2-5
V: TRBV15
D: TRBD2
CDR3: CATSTLTAGAYQETQYF
DNA: TGTGCCACCAGCACACTTACAGCGGGGGCTTACCAAGAGACCCAGTACTTC

size: .
J: TRBJ1-2
V: TRBV27
D: .
CDR3: CASSLSASSYYGYTF
DNA: TGTGCCAGCAGTTTATCGGCCAGTTCCTACTATGGCTACACCTTC

size: .
J: TRBJ2-7
V: TRBV14
D: TRBD1
CDR3: CASSPRTGRGEQYF
DNA: TGTGCCAGCAGCCCGCGGACAGGGCGAGGCGAGCAGTACTTC

size: .
J: TRBJ1-2
V: TRBV28
D: .
CDR3: CASSYGRYGYTF
DNA: TGTGCCAGCAGTTATGGCAGATATGGCTACACCTTC

size: .
J: TRBJ2-5
V: TRBV2
D: .
CDR3: CASTRWQGFSGTQYF
DNA: TGTGCCAGCACCCGCTGGCAGGGATTTTCGGGGACCCAGTACTTC

size: .
J: TRBJ1-2
V: TRBV29-1
D: .
CDR3: CSVEWAGDTNYGYTF
DNA: TGCAGCGTTGAGTGGGCAGGGGATACTAACTATGGCTACACCTTC

size: .
J: TRBJ1-1
V: TRBV5-1
D: .
CDR3: CASSLDGHTEAFF
DNA: TGCGCCAGCAGCTTGGATGGCCACACTGAAGCTTTCTTT

size: few
J: TRBJ1-1
V: TRBV7-9
D: .
CDR3: CASSLEVVGTEAFF
DNA: TGTGCCAGCAGCTTAGAGGTGGTTGGCACTGAAGCTTTCTTT

size: .
J: TRBJ1-1
V: TRBV5-5
D: .
CDR3: CASSFKRYEAFF
DNA: TGTGCCAGCAGCTTTAAGCGCTATGAAGCTTTCTTT

size: .
J: TRBJ1-4
V: TRBV30
D: .
CDR3: CAWTGTDEKLFF
DNA: TGTGCCTGGACAGGGACCGATGAAAAACTGTTTTTT

size: once
J: TRBJ2-1
V: TRBV7-3
D: .
CDR3: CASSPHAGSSYNEQFF
DNA: TGTGCCAGCAGCCCTCACGCGGGGAGCTCCTACAATGAGCAGTTCTTC

size: .
J: TRBJ1-2
V: TRBV9
D: .
CDR3: CASSREGEVYGYTF
DNA: TGTGCCAGCAGTAGGGAGGGGGAGGTCTATGGCTACACCTTC

size: .
J: TRBJ2-7
V: TRBV9
D: .
CDR3: CASSVGGREQYF
DNA: TGTGCCAGCAGCGTAGGGGGGCGCGAGCAGTACTTC

size: .
J: TRBJ1-1
V: TRBV2
D: .
CDR3: CASSVTAGRYAEAFF
DNA: TGTGCCAGCAGTGTCACGGCGGGGAGGTACGCTGAAGCTTTCTTT

size: .
J: TRBJ2-7
V: TRBV7-3
D: .
CDR3: CASSLVGGVSEQYF
DNA: TGTGCCAGCAGCTTAGTTGGAGGGGTCTCCGAGCAGTACTTC

size: .
J: TRBJ2-7
V: TRBV6-5
D: TRBD1
CDR3: CASSLSTGSVYEQYF
DNA: TGTGCCAGCAGTTTATCGACAGGGTCTGTATACGAGCAGTACTTC

size: .
J: TRBJ2-7
V: TRBV19
D: TRBD1
CDR3: CASSLTGHEQYF
DNA: TGTGCCAGTAGCCTGACAGGGCACGAGCAGTACTTC

size: .
J: TRBJ2-3
V: TRBV7-9
D: .
CDR3: CASRQGTDTQYF
DNA: TGTGCCAGCAGGCAGGGTACAGATACGCAGTATTTT

size: .
J: TRBJ2-5
V: TRBV6-5
D: .
CDR3: CASRMTGRETQYF
DNA: TGTGCCAGCAGGATGACAGGCCGGGAGACCCAGTACTTC

size: few
J: TRBJ2-2
V: TRBV4-2
D: TRBD1
CDR3: CASSQSWEQGTGELFF
DNA: TGTGCCAGCAGCCAAAGTTGGGAACAGGGGACCGGGGAGCTGTTTTTT

size: .
J: TRBJ2-3
V: TRBV9
D: TRBD2
CDR3: CASSLKRGGQAGADTQYF
DNA: TGTGCCAGCAGCCTCAAGCGGGGGGGCCAAGCTGGGGCAGATACGCAGTATTTT

size: .
J: TRBJ1-2
V: TRBV5-4
D: .
CDR3: CASSLEGFRSLGYTF
DNA: TGTGCCAGCAGCCTGGAAGGGTTCCGGTCTCTCGGCTACACCTTC